These 23 T cell receptor beta chains originate from one sample sequenced in a study of identical twins. TCRdb re-analysed the 5' RACE reads in MiXCR, keeping a single row per CDR3 protein. The sample has about 530,000 distinct CDR3 sequences; roughly 15% are singletons. The same data also went into a second study, on yellow fever vaccine responses in identical twins.

Sequences were obtained from CD4+ T cells sorted from blood. The receptor set was obtained from a young woman in good health.

The genes are TRBV24-1 and TRBJ2-3, with TRBD2 matching over 16 bases. The CDR3 runs to 18 residues. Trimming took 5 bases from V and 2 from J; bases not matched to a gene: 6. Germline assignment: CDR1 KGHDR and CDR2 SFDVKD. This CDR3 is CATSAPGTSGRVTDTQYF. CDR3 DNA sequence: TGTGCCACCAGTGCCCCCGGGACTAGCGGGAGGGTCACAGATACGCAGTATTTT.

The chain uses TRBV9 and TRBJ2-7; D may match TRBD1 or TRBD2 (5 bases each). Germline loops: CDR1 SGDLS, CDR2 YYNGEE. The V gene lost 0 bases and the J gene lost 3 bases, with 13 bases spanning the gap. The CDR3 spans 15 residues. The CDR3 here is CASSVGGSGFYEQYF. In nucleotides, the CDR3 is TGTGCCAGCAGCGTAGGGGGGAGCGGTTTCTACGAGCAGTACTTC.

The rearrangement uses TRBV2 and TRBJ2-5, with TRBD1 identical over 9 bases. The junction had 2 bases not matched to a gene; V was cut back by 4 bases and J by 2 bases. CDR1 SNHLY and CDR2 FYNNEI come from the germline V gene. This CDR3 has 14 residues. CDR3 DNA sequence: TGTGCCAGCAGTGTCGACAGGGGGCAAGAGACCCAGTACTTC. This translates into CASSVDRGQETQYF.

This clonotype has just a few counts. V gene TRBV10-3 combines with J gene TRBJ2-2, with D uncertain. The CDR3 consists of 11 residues. CDR1 and CDR2 (germline): ENHRY, SYGVKD. V was pared by 6 bases and J by 6 bases, with 5 bases between. The CDR3, as DNA: TGTGCCATCAGAGAAGCCGGGGAGCTGTTTTTT. It yields the protein CAIREAGELFF.

CDR3 sequence: CATSGQLQETQYF. The CDR3, as DNA: TGTGCCACCAGTGGACAGTTACAAGAGACCCAGTACTTC. The V and J genes are TRBV24-1 and TRBJ2-5; D is perhaps TRBD1 (5 bases). V dropped 5 bases and J dropped 2 bases, with 8 bases sitting between them. Germline CDR1 and CDR2: KGHDR and SFDVKD. The CDR3 length is 13 residues.

The chain joins TRBV11-2 to TRBJ2-7; D remains ambiguous. V was cut by 1 base and J by 6 bases, with 19 bases left in between. This CDR3 comprises 16 residues. The germline V gene encodes CDR1 SGHAT and CDR2 FQNNGV. In DNA form, the CDR3 reads TGTGCCAGCAGCTTAGGGGTAGGGCTAAGGTCGAGCGAGCAGTACGTC. Translation gives CASSLGVGLRSSEQYV.

A few counts support this clonotype. V usage is TRBV6-5 and J usage is TRBJ1-1; 7 bases fit TRBD1. In germline, CDR1 is MNHEY, CDR2 SVGAGI. V lost 0 bases, J lost 1 base, and 8 bases stayed unmatched. The CDR3 loop spans 17 amino acids. The CDR3 loop reads CASSYSRGGDPNTEAFF. The CDR3 DNA is TGTGCCAGCAGTTACTCCAGGGGGGGGGATCCGAACACTGAAGCTTTCTTT.

This clonotype was counted only a few times. This chain links TRBV2 with TRBJ2-5; 9 bases line up with TRBD2. The CDR3 totals 15 residues. V lost 5 bases to trimming and J lost 7 bases; unmatched junction nucleotides: 11. CDR1 SNHLY and CDR2 FYNNEI come from the germline V gene. The CDR3 DNA reads as TGTGCCAGCAGTCGGGCGTCTAGCGGGGCGGGGACCCAGTACTTC. It codes for CASSRASSGAGTQYF.

The J gene is TRBJ1-1, the V gene TRBV5-6, with no clear D. V was trimmed by 0 bases and J by 4 bases, leaving 10 bases between them. Germline V gene sequence: CDR1 SGHDT, CDR2 YYEEEE. The CDR3 is 14 residues long. Here the CDR3 reads CASSLVGIRTEAFF. The CDR3 nucleotides are TGTGCCAGCAGCTTGGTGGGAATTCGCACTGAAGCTTTCTTT.

This clonotype was recorded a few times. V gene TRBV9 combines with J gene TRBJ2-1; 11 bases map to TRBD2. Unmatched junction bases numbered 11, after V lost 5 bases and J lost 7 bases. The CDR3 totals 16 residues. The germline CDR1 and CDR2 sequences are SGDLS and YYNGEE. In DNA, the CDR3 is TGTGCCAGCAGAGACCCGGGTAGCGGGGGGGCTAATGAGCAGTTCTTC. Translation gives CASRDPGSGGANEQFF.

This chain uses TRBV28 with TRBJ1-5; D unresolved. CDR3 length: 12 amino acids. Trimming shortened V by 7 bases and J by 2 bases, and 6 bases separated the two germline ends. CDR1 and CDR2 from the germline V gene are MDHEN and SYDVKM. The CDR3 loop is CASTWGNQPQHF. The CDR3 DNA follows: TGTGCCAGCACCTGGGGCAATCAGCCCCAGCATTTT.

The gene calls are TRBV20-1 and TRBJ2-1; 9 bases line up with TRBD1. There are 14 residues in the CDR3. J gave up 3 bases and V 4 bases, and 4 bases lay outside the gene matches. CDR1 DFQATT and CDR2 SNEGSKA come from the germline V gene (reference sequence). In DNA form, the CDR3 reads TGCAGTGCTAAGGGACAGGGTATCTACAATGAGCAGTTCTTC. Protein sequence: CSAKGQGIYNEQFF.

This clonotype was observed many times. The chain joins TRBV12-3 or TRBV12-4 to TRBJ1-1; D is undetermined. V dropped 6 bases and J dropped 2 bases, with 4 bases sitting between them. The length of the CDR3 is 11 residues. CDR3 nucleotide sequence: TGTGCCAGCAGCACAAACACTGAAGCTTTCTTT. It codes for CASSTNTEAFF.

This clonotype occurred a few times. The chain has TRBV5-1 and TRBJ2-5; TRBD2 is a possible D gene (7 bases). Trimming shortened V by 2 bases and J by 1 base, and 12 bases separated the two germline ends. Germline V gene data show CDR1 as SGHRS and CDR2 as YFSETQ. This CDR3 has 15 amino acids. Written as DNA, the CDR3 is TGCGCCAGCAGCTTTATCCGGGGGGCCCAAGAGACCCAGTACTTC. Translating it yields CASSFIRGAQETQYF.

This clonotype was counted a few times. The J gene is TRBJ2-7, the V gene TRBV3-1; 10 bases agree with TRBD2. The junction had 4 bases not matched to a gene; V was cut back by 4 bases and J by 4 bases. Germline CDR1 and CDR2: LGHDT and YNNKEL (reference sequence). CDR3 size: 14 residues. CDR3 protein: CASSRSSGSYEQYF. In nucleotides, the CDR3 is TGTGCCAGCAGCCGGTCTAGCGGGAGTTACGAGCAGTACTTC.

This clonotype came up many times. This sequence joins TRBV12-3 or TRBV12-4 and TRBJ2-5; D gene ambiguous. Between the trimmed V and J ends, which lost 5 bases and 4 bases, there was a span of 14 bases. The CDR3 has 14 amino acids. The CDR3 loop is CASSLTRPGETQYF. In DNA, the CDR3 is TGTGCCAGCAGTCTAACCCGGCCCGGAGAGACCCAGTACTTC.

V usage is TRBV5-1 and J usage is TRBJ2-5, with no clear D. The V end was cut by 0 bases, the J end by 4 bases, with 10 bases between. There are 14 residues in the CDR3. From germline, CDR1 is SGHRS and CDR2 YFSETQ. CDR3 in amino acids: CASSLEHPGETQYF. In nucleotides, the CDR3 is TGCGCCAGCAGCTTGGAACATCCGGGAGAGACCCAGTACTTC.

This clonotype was counted only a few times. This sequence joins TRBV25-1 and TRBJ1-6; TRBD1 matches at 9 bases. This CDR3 is built from 14 residues. Germline CDR1 reads MGHDK; CDR2 reads SYGVNS. The V segment lost 2 bases and the J segment 7 bases; nucleotides outside the gene matches: 0. CDR3 bases: TGTGCCAGCAGTGAAGGGACAGGGAATTCACCCCTCCACTTT. Its protein is CASSEGTGNSPLHF.

This clonotype was detected only a few times. The rearrangement joins TRBV28 to TRBJ1-1; tentative D call: TRBD1 (6 bases). Germline CDR1 and CDR2: MDHEN and SYDVKM. V was shortened by 6 bases and J by 0 bases, with 14 bases between the two germline ends. The CDR3 is 15 amino acids. The DNA of the CDR3 is TGTGCCAGCAGCGAACCGGGGGCGATGAACACTGAAGCTTTCTTT. Translating gives CASSEPGAMNTEAFF.

V is TRBV5-6 and J is TRBJ2-1, with D hard to call. The CDR3 consists of 15 residues. In germline, CDR1 is SGHDT, CDR2 YYEEEE. V lost 2 bases to trimming and J lost 10 bases, with 19 bases between them. CDR3 nucleotides: TGTGCCAGCAGCTTTGTTGCCGAAACTATCGGGGAGCAGTTCTTC. This encodes CASSFVAETIGEQFF.

This clonotype was picked up a small number of times. This chain connects TRBV19 to TRBJ2-3; D not resolved. Germline CDR1 and CDR2: LNHDA and SQIVND (reference sequence). The CDR3 extends over 16 amino acids. The germline V and J ends were trimmed by 5 bases and 1 base, with 16 bases remaining between them. In DNA form, the CDR3 reads TGTGCCAGTAGTGATGCCGTGGCCCATGGCACAGATACGCAGTATTTT. Translation gives CASSDAVAHGTDTQYF.

This chain uses TRBV5-4 with TRBJ2-3; TRBD1 might be the D (6 bases). Germline V gives CDR1 SGHNT, CDR2 YYREEE (reference sequence). The CDR3 has 16 residues. With 3 bases removed from V and 1 base from J, the gap between germline ends came to 15 bases. The CDR3 spells CASSSADRSRTDTQYF. For the CDR3, the DNA is TGTGCCAGCAGCTCAGCGGACAGATCTCGCACAGATACGCAGTATTTT.

The chain has TRBV5-6 and TRBJ2-3; D not certain. The V gene's germline CDR1 is SGHDT and CDR2 YYEEEE. This CDR3 contains 16 residues. Trimming shortened V by 1 base and J by 2 bases, and 14 bases separated the two germline ends. Here the CDR3 DNA reads TGTGCCAGCAGCTTGTTTGCGGCCAGGAACACAGATACGCAGTATTTT. It is translated as CASSLFAARNTDTQYF.